The 13 T cell receptor beta chains reported below all come from one sample, sequenced in a study of radiotherapy plus CTLA-4 blockade in lung cancer. Using immunoSEQ multiplex PCR, the repertoire was profiled, and TCRdb retains in-frame clones only, with some absent. The data hold 75,000 to 80,000 clones, with around 84% observed a single time. Sequenced material: peripheral blood, taken from a patient treated with radiotherapy plus ipilimumab. These receptors were collected from a human donor with non-small cell lung cancer who had stable disease on radiotherapy plus ipilimumab.

V is TRBV7-2 and J is TRBJ2-3; D may correspond to TRBD1 or TRBD2 (5 bases each). The V end lost 5 bases, the J end lost 0 bases, and 9 bases lay between the germline ends. This CDR3 contains 14 residues. CDR1 is SGHTA, CDR2 FQGNSA, per germline. CDR3 in DNA: TGTGCCAGCAGCGAGGGGCTTAGCACAGATACGCAGTATTTT. Translating gives CASSEGLSTDTQYF. The entire variable domain, with the rest obtained from reference TRBV7-2 and TRBJ2-3, is as follows: GAGVSQSPSNKVTEKGKDVELRCDPISGHTALYWYRQSLGQGLEFLIYFQGNSAPDKSGLPSDRFSAERTGGSVSTLTIQRTQQEDSAVYLCASSEGLSTDTQYFGPGTRLTVL.

This chain links TRBV14 with TRBJ2-2; D is unclear. Per the germline V gene, CDR1 is SGHDN and CDR2 is FVKESK. The V and J ends lost 0 bases and 2 bases respectively, with 7 bases between them. The CDR3 covers 15 residues. The chain's CDR3 is CASSQDGHNTGELFF. In nucleotides, the CDR3 is TGTGCCAGCAGCCAAGATGGGCATAACACCGGGGAGCTGTTTTTT.

This sequence joins TRBV6-4 and TRBJ2-3; the match to TRBD1 covers 7 bases. V was clipped by 0 bases and J by 2 bases; unmatched bases: 5. The CDR3 covers 16 residues. The germline CDR1 and CDR2 sequences are MRHNA and SNTAGT. This CDR3 is CASSDSKRGLTDTQYF. The CDR3 DNA follows: TGTGCCAGCAGTGACTCGAAAAGGGGGCTCACAGATACGCAGTATTTT.

This clone was found once. This chain uses TRBV28 with TRBJ2-5, with D hard to call. Germline assignment: CDR1 MDHEN and CDR2 SYDVKM. Between the trimmed V and J ends, which lost 2 bases and 3 bases, there was a span of 10 bases. There are 14 residues in the CDR3. CDR3 sequence (DNA): TGTGCCAGCAGTTTAAGTCCAGAAGAAGAGACCCAGTACTTC. This sequence encodes CASSLSPEEETQYF. The whole variable domain, remainder taken from reference TRBV28 and TRBJ2-5, is DVKVTQSSRYLVKRTGEKVFLECVQDMDHENMFWYRQDPGLGLRLIYFSYDVKMKEKGDIPEGYSVSREKKERFSLILESASTNQTSMYLCASSLSPEEETQYFGPGTRLLVL.

The gene calls are TRBV5-6 and TRBJ2-7; D ambiguous. The CDR3 contains 11 residues. Looked up from germline, CDR1 is SGHDT and CDR2 is YYEEEE. With 4 bases removed from V and 3 bases from J, the gap between germline ends came to 5 bases. Here the CDR3 reads CASSTDYEQYF. The DNA of the CDR3 is TGTGCCAGCAGCACGGACTACGAGCAGTACTTC.

V and J are TRBV6-1 and TRBJ1-5, with TRBD1 as a possible D gene (5 bases). Deletions cut 3 bases from V and 13 bases from J, with 13 bases between. The CDR3 has 12 residues. Germline V CDR1 and CDR2: MNHNS, SASEGT. Here the CDR3 DNA reads TGTGCCAGCAGTGATGGGACCCCCCCACAGCATTTT. This codes for CASSDGTPPQHF.

V is TRBV5-4 and J is TRBJ2-1; 8 bases line up with TRBD2. V lost 6 bases and J lost 1; bases outside the gene matches: 6. The CDR3 has 15 amino acids. Germline CDR1 is SGHNT and CDR2 is YYREEE (reference sequence). DNA for the CDR3: TGTGCCAGCACGGCCAGCGGGGGTTCCTACAATGAGCAGTTCTTC. It codes for CASTASGGSYNEQFF.

The chain has TRBV7-9 and TRBJ2-4; D may be TRBD2 (7 bases). This CDR3 is 17 amino acids long. V lost 4 bases and J 8 bases, leaving 24 bases between the germline ends. Germline values: CDR1 SEHNR, CDR2 FQNEAQ (reference sequence). CDR3 loop: CASSSPRTGGGHDIQYF. CDR3 nucleotides: TGTGCCAGCAGCTCCCCCCGAACTGGGGGGGGGCATGACATTCAGTACTTC. The full variable domain, rest sourced from reference TRBV7-9 and TRBJ2-4, is DTGVSQNPRHKITKRGQNVTFRCDPISEHNRLYWYRQTLGQGPEFLTYFQNEAQLEKSRLLSDRFSAERPKGSFSTLEIQRTEQGDSAMYLCASSSPRTGGGHDIQYFGAGTRLSVL.

The genes are TRBV7-2 and TRBJ2-3; D gene uncertain. The germline CDR1 and CDR2 sequences are SGHTA and FQGNSA. With 5 bases removed from V and 1 base from J, the gap between germline ends came to 4 bases. The CDR3 has 12 amino acids. CDR3 DNA: TGTGCCAGCAGCGCACGCACAGATACGCAGTATTTT. It yields the protein CASSARTDTQYF.

The J gene is TRBJ2-7, the V gene TRBV20-1; D call uncertain. The CDR3 extends over 11 amino acids. V was cut by 2 bases and J by 7 bases, with 9 bases left in between. The V gene's germline CDR1 is DFQATT and CDR2 SNEGSKA (reference sequence). This CDR3 reads CSARPDGEQYF. The CDR3 DNA follows: TGCAGTGCTAGACCAGACGGGGAGCAGTACTTC.

The J gene is TRBJ2-3, the V gene TRBV19; weak D call: TRBD2 (7 bases). This CDR3 is 16 amino acids long. Germline V CDR1 and CDR2: LNHDA, SQIVND (reference sequence). V lost 3 bases and J 3 bases, leaving 16 bases between the germline ends. Here the CDR3 reads CASSIGGGAGTDTQYF. The CDR3 nucleotides read TGTGCCAGTAGTATTGGTGGGGGGGCGGGGACAGATACGCAGTATTTT. Filled out from reference TRBV19 and TRBJ2-3, the complete variable domain reads DGGITQSPKYLFRKEGQNVTLSCEQNLNHDAMYWYRQDPGQGLRLIYYSQIVNDFQKGDIAEGYSVSREKKESFPLTVTSAQKNPTAFYLCASSIGGGAGTDTQYFGPGTRLTVL.

This chain joins TRBV7-9 and TRBJ1-2; D is uncertain. The germline V gene encodes CDR1 SEHNR and CDR2 FQNEAQ (reference sequence). This CDR3 contains 14 residues. Trimming shortened V by 1 base and J by 8 bases, and 14 bases separated the two germline ends. This CDR3 reads CASSLERVGGGYTF. Written as DNA, the CDR3 is TGTGCCAGCAGCTTAGAACGAGTGGGCGGGGGCTACACCTTC.

The chain couples TRBV30 to TRBJ2-3; D gene unclear. Between the trimmed V and J ends, which lost 4 bases and 5 bases, there was a span of 13 bases. Germline V gene data show CDR1 as GTSNPN and CDR2 as SVGIG (reference sequence). The CDR3 runs to 13 residues. The CDR3 region has the DNA TGTGCCTGGACCCAGAGGAGACAAGATACGCAGTATTTT. Its protein product is CAWTQRRQDTQYF. Using reference TRBV30 and TRBJ2-3 for the parts outside the CDR3, the full variable domain is SQTIHQWPATLVQPVGSPLSLECTVEGTSNPNLYWYRQAAGRGLQLLFYSVGIGQISSEVPQNLSASRPQDRQFILSSKKLLLSDSGFYLCAWTQRRQDTQYFGPGTRLTVL.